In this sample, the clone carrying this T cell receptor (beta chain) turned up once. Antigen specificity is unknown. This entry comes from a study of cytotoxic CD8 clonotypes in ibrutinib-treated CLL. Turning to the study itself: Partial responders approximately 25, complete 2; around twelve progressed and some 14 stayed in remission by median 68 months. Broader study findings: Clonality went higher at ibrutinib response and then dropped back toward baseline at progression.

Profiled with immunoSEQ multiplex PCR; TCRdb holds only in-frame clones, not every one. The profile shows about 160,000 clones, approximately 90% of them singletons. Germline lookup yields CDR1 MNHEY and CDR2 SVGAGI. The CDR3 length is 15 residues. With 5 bases removed from V and 5 bases from J, the gap between germline ends came to 18 bases. The chain combines TRBV6-5 with TRBJ1-2; D may be TRBD1 (5 bases). The specimen was PBMCs, collected at disease progression, from a patient treated with ibrutinib. The receptor was isolated from a human donor with chronic lymphocytic leukemia. The CDR3 reads CASSTGRGFNYGYTF. The CDR3 region has the DNA TGTGCCAGCAGTACCGGACGGGGGTTTAATTATGGCTACACCTTC.